These 2 T cell receptor beta chains originate from one sample sequenced in a study of blood T cell repertoires in COVID-19. Clones were read by immunoSEQ multiplex PCR, and TCRdb kept only the in-frame ones, dropping some. The sample records approximately 84,000 clones, approximately 86% being singletons. The sequenced sample consisted of peripheral blood. The receptors originated from a woman aged 80 or over with acute or convalescent COVID-19.

The chain carries TRBV11-2 and TRBJ1-6; 7 bases match TRBD1. V dropped 5 bases and J dropped 10; count of bases not matched to a gene: 11. The CDR3 covers 15 residues. The germline gives CDR1 SGHAT, CDR2 FQNNGV. The CDR3 DNA is TGTGCCAGCAGCCGAATAACAGGGGAAGGGTCACCCCTCCACTTT. Encoded protein: CASSRITGEGSPLHF. Full variable domain (missing parts from reference TRBV11-2 and TRBJ1-6): EAGVAQSPRYKIIEKRQSVAFWCNPISGHATLYWYQQILGQGPKLLIQFQNNGVVDDSQLPKDRFSAERLKGVDSTLKIQPAKLEDSAVYLCASSRITGEGSPLHFGNGTRLTVT.

The V call is TRBV5-1, the J call TRBJ2-7; TRBD2 matches at 14 bases. This CDR3 region has 15 residues. V lost 2 bases, J lost 7 bases, and 5 bases stayed unmatched. Germline V CDR1 and CDR2: SGHRS, YFSETQ. The CDR3 nucleotides read TGCGCCAGCAGCTTTGGGACTAGCGGGAGAGGTGAGCAGTACTTC. It is translated as CASSFGTSGRGEQYF.